Listed below are T cell receptor beta chains from one sample, sequenced in a study of blood T cells in healthy people across ages. TCRdb recomputed calls from the 5' RACE reads with MiXCR, one row per CDR3 protein. The profile shows about 290,000 distinct CDR3 sequences, roughly a quarter of them singletons. The sample consisted of blood. These receptors all stem from a woman aged 65 to 85 in good health. Each CDR3 is given with its conserved first and last residue. The D gene is left open where the match is weak. Size is stated for part of the rows, as once, few or many counts, or as a class when the clone is expanded.

>.|TRBV6-2/TRBV6-3|.|TRBJ2-5
CATTTGGETQYF
TGTGCCACAACGACCGGAGGAGAGACCCAGTACTTC
>.|TRBV21-1|few|TRBJ2-5
CASSESTGADRETQYF
TGTGCCAGCAGCGAATCGACAGGGGCCGACCGGGAGACCCAGTACTTC
>TRBD2|TRBV6-5|.|TRBJ2-1
CASSLSGSINEQFF
TGTGCCAGCAGTCTTAGCGGGAGTATCAATGAGCAGTTCTTC
>.|TRBV7-9|few|TRBJ2-1
CASSPPAKDLLSEQFF
TGTGCCAGCAGCCCCCCTGCCAAGGACTTACTCTCCGAGCAGTTCTTC
>.|TRBV12-3/TRBV12-4|few|TRBJ1-5
CASSQQVNQQPQHF
TGTGCCAGCAGCCAACAGGTAAACCAACAGCCCCAGCATTTT
>.|TRBV13|many|TRBJ2-3
CASSGPTGKGRTDTQYF
TGTGCCAGCAGCGGCCCCACAGGGAAAGGACGCACAGATACGCAGTATTTT
>TRBD1|TRBV3-1|many|TRBJ2-7
CASSNRQGGGHEQYF
TGTGCCAGCAGCAACCGACAGGGTGGAGGCCACGAGCAGTACTTC
>.|TRBV10-3|few|TRBJ2-7
CAISDNGGPYEQYF
TGTGCCATCAGTGACAACGGCGGACCCTACGAGCAGTACTTC
>.|TRBV20-1|.|TRBJ2-7
CSARVGGVAYEHYF
TGCAGCGCTAGAGTAGGTGGTGTCGCCTACGAGCACTACTTC
>TRBD1|TRBV28|.|TRBJ2-7
CASSFPSGTGSHEQYF
TGTGCCAGCAGTTTCCCCTCCGGGACAGGTTCTCACGAGCAGTACTTC
>.|TRBV20-1|.|TRBJ2-2
CSAFRNTGELFF
TGCAGTGCTTTCAGGAACACCGGGGAGCTGTTTTTT
>.|TRBV7-2|.|TRBJ1-6
CASSFDQGSNSPLHF
TGTGCCAGCAGCTTCGATCAGGGGAGCAATTCACCCCTCCACTTT
>.|TRBV7-2|few|TRBJ2-6
CASSYIAGANVLTF
TGTGCCAGCAGCTACATAGCTGGGGCCAACGTCCTGACTTTC
>.|TRBV21-1|few|TRBJ1-4
CASSKLTGRDATNEKLFF
TGTGCCAGCAGCAAACTTACAGGGAGGGATGCAACTAATGAAAAACTGTTTTTT
>TRBD2|TRBV12-3/TRBV12-4|few|TRBJ2-7
CASSFARASGRDEQYF
TGTGCCAGCAGCTTCGCCAGGGCTAGCGGGAGAGACGAGCAGTACTTC
>.|TRBV24-1|.|TRBJ1-2
CATRTEIYGYTF
TGTGCCACAAGAACAGAAATTTATGGCTACACCTTC
>.|TRBV7-2|.|TRBJ2-2
CASSLGGPAGELFF
TGTGCCAGCAGCTTAGGGGGCCCGGCCGGGGAGCTGTTTTTT
>.|TRBV4-1|.|TRBJ2-3
CASSRQEGTDTQYF
TGCGCCAGCAGCCGACAGGAGGGGACAGATACGCAGTATTTT
>.|TRBV10-3|.|TRBJ2-1
CAISERVSEQFF
TGTGCCATCAGTGAGCGGGTCAGTGAGCAGTTCTTC
>TRBD2|TRBV5-8|few|TRBJ2-1
CASSFGTTLLGNEQFF
TGTGCCAGCAGCTTCGGGACTACCCTACTCGGTAATGAGCAGTTCTTC
>.|TRBV3-1|few|TRBJ1-6
CASNQGIGNSPLHF
TGTGCCAGCAACCAAGGGATAGGAAATTCACCCCTCCACTTT
>TRBD2|TRBV12-3/TRBV12-4|.|TRBJ2-7
CASSLGGSGYEQYF
TGTGCCAGCAGTTTAGGCGGTAGCGGGTACGAGCAGTACTTC
>.|TRBV20-1|.|TRBJ1-2
CSAQPRGANYGYTF
TGCAGTGCTCAACCGCGGGGGGCAAACTATGGCTACACCTTC
>.|TRBV25-1|.|TRBJ2-3
CASRGLGDTQYF
TGTGCCAGCAGGGGCCTCGGGGATACGCAGTATTTT
>TRBD1|TRBV27|.|TRBJ1-2
CASRPWDSEGGYGYTF
TGTGCCAGCAGGCCTTGGGACAGCGAAGGGGGCTATGGCTACACCTTC
>.|TRBV5-1|many|TRBJ2-6
CASSLSGSGANVLTF
TGCGCCAGCAGCTTGTCGGGCTCTGGGGCCAACGTCCTGACTTTC